The next 2 T cell receptor beta chains were all read from a single sample in a study of siplizumab effects on memory and regulatory T cells. Generated by immunoSEQ multiplex PCR, the TCRdb table keeps only in-frame clones and is missing some. The sample carries more than 95,000 clones, about 95% recorded once. Specimen: non-Treg CD4+ T cells sorted from blood. All receptors come from a human donor in good health.

V usage is TRBV7-2 and J usage is TRBJ2-1; D is possibly TRBD2 (6 bases). The CDR3 has 14 amino acids. V lost 6 bases and J lost 1, with 10 bases in between. CDR1 SGHTA and CDR2 FQGNSA come from the germline V gene. The CDR3 nucleotides read TGTGCCAGCAGTGCCGGGACTTCCTACAATGAGCAGTTCTTC. This encodes CASSAGTSYNEQFF.

V is TRBV27 and J is TRBJ2-1, with TRBD1 identical over 7 bases. Germline CDR1 is MNHEY and CDR2 is SMNVEV (reference sequence). Germline trimming cut 5 bases from V and 4 bases from J; bases unmatched to any gene: 8. The CDR3 covers 15 residues. The CDR3 spells CASSLYSDRYNEQFF. CDR3 nucleotide sequence: TGTGCCAGCAGTCTCTACTCGGACAGGTACAATGAGCAGTTCTTC.